The clone carrying this T cell receptor beta chain was counted at least ten times. Its antigen is currently unknown. Separate cDNA molecules each had unique molecular identifiers attached to them. TCRdb used MiXCR to reprocess the 5' RACE reads, holding one entry per CDR3 protein. This sample has tens of thousands of distinct CDR3 sequences, with roughly 3.9% found just once. V shed 5 bases, J shed 0 bases, and the junction held 13 bases outside the gene matches. In germline, CDR1 is DFQATT, CDR2 SNEGSKA (reference sequence). This CDR3 comprises 17 residues. The data were taken from a study of early T cells in non-severe SARS-CoV-2 infection. Study context: Sequencing of unsorted whole blood was done on bulk RNA, leaving chains unpaired.

General study findings and limits: The VDJdb matching leaned toward anti-spike CD8 responses and overlooked private and CD4 specificities.

The source material was whole blood. This chain joins TRBV20-1 and TRBJ2-3, with TRBD2 matching 8 bases. This receptor was obtained from an adult who was a healthcare worker with PCR-confirmed SARS-CoV-2 infection or an uninfected control (not recorded which). CDR3 sequence: CSAPDLREALSTDTQYF. Here the CDR3 DNA reads TGCAGTGCTCCCGACTTGCGGGAGGCCCTTAGCACAGATACGCAGTATTTT.